A few counts support the clone carrying this T cell receptor (beta chain). These data come from a study of blood T cell repertoires in COVID-19. CDR1 is LNHDA and CDR2 is SQIVND in the germline V gene (reference sequence). V dropped 7 bases and J dropped 7; count of bases not matched to a gene: 10. The CDR3 sequence is 15 residues long. Authors' data handling: Amplification with reference gene primers provided the estimates of nucleated cell counts. Data came from immunoSEQ multiplex PCR; TCRdb stores just in-frame clones and leaves some out. The V and J calls and clone size were taken over from that table, and D and trimming were inferred from the DNA. The sample has 150,000 to 200,000 clones, approximately 86% seen once; the top ten hold 7%.

This chain joins TRBV19 and TRBJ2-1, with 10 bases fitting TRBD2. This TCR came from a woman over 75 in a cohort sampled during active or convalescent COVID-19. Sequencing used peripheral blood. The CDR3 here is CASIPTSGLDNEQFF. Here the CDR3 DNA reads TGTGCCAGTATTCCGACTAGCGGGCTAGATAATGAGCAGTTCTTC.